The rows below give T cell receptor beta chains drawn from one sample of a study of blood T cell repertoires in COVID-19. Profiling relied on immunoSEQ multiplex PCR, and the TCRdb table lists in-frame clones only, not all of them. The profile shows about 140,000 clones, 60% to 85% of them singletons. Sequencing was performed on peripheral blood. The source of these receptors is a man aged 50-59 years with acute or convalescent COVID-19. Each CDR3 is given with its conserved first and last residue. The order of the fields is clone size, V gene, CDR3 length, D gene, J gene, CDR3 protein, CDR3 DNA. A D gene is named only where the DNA matches it firmly. Size values are once, few and many counts, or a class for expanded clones, and some rows have none.

clone size: -
V gene: TRBV19
CDR3 length: 17
D gene: TRBD1
J gene: TRBJ2-3
CDR3 protein: CASSIDHLRTGEDTQYF
CDR3 DNA: TGTGCCAGTAGTATAGACCATCTCCGGACAGGGGAAGATACGCAGTATTTT

clone size: few
V gene: TRBV10-3
CDR3 length: 15
D gene: -
J gene: TRBJ1-6
CDR3 protein: CAIRSSLVGNSPLHF
CDR3 DNA: TGTGCCATCAGGTCCAGTTTGGTTGGTAATTCACCCCTCCACTTT

clone size: few
V gene: TRBV12-5
CDR3 length: 13
D gene: TRBD2
J gene: TRBJ2-5
CDR3 protein: CASGGLRPETQYF
CDR3 DNA: TGTGCTAGTGGGGGACTACGGCCCGAGACCCAGTACTTC

clone size: -
V gene: TRBV7-2
CDR3 length: 15
D gene: -
J gene: TRBJ1-5
CDR3 protein: CASSKQGGEDQPQHF
CDR3 DNA: TGTGCCAGCAGCAAACAGGGCGGCGAGGATCAGCCCCAGCATTTT

clone size: -
V gene: TRBV13
CDR3 length: 14
D gene: -
J gene: TRBJ2-1
CDR3 protein: CASSGGSSYNEQFF
CDR3 DNA: TGTGCCAGCAGCGGGGGGAGCTCCTACAATGAGCAGTTCTTC

clone size: once
V gene: TRBV6-1
CDR3 length: 15
D gene: -
J gene: TRBJ2-5
CDR3 protein: CASSESAPPGETQYF
CDR3 DNA: TGTGCCAGCAGTGAAAGCGCCCCACCGGGAGAGACCCAGTACTTC

clone size: few
V gene: TRBV19
CDR3 length: 18
D gene: TRBD1
J gene: TRBJ2-3
CDR3 protein: CASMSRGTGLGGTDTQYF
CDR3 DNA: TGTGCCAGTATGTCCCGGGGGACAGGTCTTGGGGGCACAGATACGCAGTATTTT

clone size: few
V gene: TRBV6-2/TRBV6-3
CDR3 length: 12
D gene: -
J gene: TRBJ1-1
CDR3 protein: CASSWGNTEAFF
CDR3 DNA: TGTGCCAGCAGTTGGGGCAACACTGAAGCTTTCTTT

clone size: -
V gene: TRBV24-1
CDR3 length: 16
D gene: TRBD2
J gene: TRBJ2-2
CDR3 protein: CATSEERGPNTGELFF
CDR3 DNA: TGTGCCACCAGTGAGGAGCGGGGGCCTAACACCGGGGAGCTGTTTTTT

clone size: -
V gene: TRBV3-1/TRBV3-2
CDR3 length: 16
D gene: -
J gene: TRBJ1-1
CDR3 protein: CASSQGIGATNTEAFF
CDR3 DNA: TGTGCCAGCAGCCAAGGGATCGGAGCGACGAACACTGAAGCTTTCTTT

clone size: -
V gene: TRBV27
CDR3 length: 14
D gene: -
J gene: TRBJ2-2
CDR3 protein: CASKNELNTGELFF
CDR3 DNA: TGTGCCAGCAAAAACGAACTAAACACCGGGGAGCTGTTTTTT

clone size: -
V gene: TRBV14
CDR3 length: 17
D gene: -
J gene: TRBJ1-6
CDR3 protein: CASSQVITGVYNSPLHF
CDR3 DNA: TGTGCCAGCAGCCAAGTTATCACCGGGGTCTATAATTCACCCCTCCACTTT

clone size: -
V gene: TRBV10-2
CDR3 length: 15
D gene: TRBD2
J gene: TRBJ2-2
CDR3 protein: CASRELAGVFGELFF
CDR3 DNA: TGCGCCAGCAGAGAACTAGCGGGGGTCTTCGGGGAGCTGTTTTTT

clone size: -
V gene: TRBV5-1
CDR3 length: 17
D gene: TRBD1
J gene: TRBJ2-3
CDR3 protein: CASSLQVQGTLTDTQYF
CDR3 DNA: TGCGCCAGCAGCCTGCAGGTACAGGGGACGCTCACAGATACGCAGTATTTT

clone size: -
V gene: TRBV7-2
CDR3 length: 15
D gene: -
J gene: TRBJ2-1
CDR3 protein: CASSLVAVLGNEQFF
CDR3 DNA: TGTGCCAGCAGCTTAGTGGCGGTTCTCGGCAATGAGCAGTTCTTC

clone size: -
V gene: TRBV9
CDR3 length: 15
D gene: TRBD2
J gene: TRBJ2-1
CDR3 protein: CASSVGSGGPHEQFF
CDR3 DNA: TGTGCCAGCAGCGTAGGATCGGGGGGGCCCCATGAGCAGTTCTTC